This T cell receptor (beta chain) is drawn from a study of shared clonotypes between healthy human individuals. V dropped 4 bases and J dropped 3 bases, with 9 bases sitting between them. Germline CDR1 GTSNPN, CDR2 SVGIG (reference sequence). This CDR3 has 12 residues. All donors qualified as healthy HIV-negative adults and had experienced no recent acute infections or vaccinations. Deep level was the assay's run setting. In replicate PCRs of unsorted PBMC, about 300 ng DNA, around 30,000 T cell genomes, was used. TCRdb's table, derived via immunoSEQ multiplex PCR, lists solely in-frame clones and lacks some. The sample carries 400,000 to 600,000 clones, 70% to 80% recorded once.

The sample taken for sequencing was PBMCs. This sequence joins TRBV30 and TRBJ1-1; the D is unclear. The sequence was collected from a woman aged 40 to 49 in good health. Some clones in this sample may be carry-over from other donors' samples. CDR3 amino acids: CAWIPGDTEAFF. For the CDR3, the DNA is TGTGCCTGGATCCCGGGTGACACTGAAGCTTTCTTT.